One sample yielded the 12 T cell receptor beta chains listed below, sequenced in a study of blood T cell repertoires in COVID-19. The assay was immunoSEQ multiplex PCR, and TCRdb's table has in-frame clones only and misses some. Among roughly 230,000 clones listed, about 84% were seen once. Sequenced material: peripheral blood. These receptor sequences come from a woman aged 80 or older with acute or convalescent COVID-19.

The chain is built from TRBV6-5 and TRBJ2-2; 10 nucleotides align to TRBD1. Germline trimming cut 7 bases from V and 3 bases from J; bases unmatched to any gene: 2. In germline, CDR1 is MNHEY, CDR2 SVGAGI. This CDR3 contains 14 residues. The CDR3 DNA sequence: TGTGCCAGCATTGGACAGGGGGACACCGGGGAGCTGTTTTTT. Residues: CASIGQGDTGELFF.

This chain joins TRBV19 and TRBJ1-2; a weak D match, TRBD1 (5 bases). Germline V gives CDR1 LNHDA, CDR2 SQIVND (reference sequence). This CDR3 is built from 14 residues. V was cut by 7 bases and J by 2 bases, with 14 bases left in between. The CDR3 loop reads CASTASRGNYGYTF. In DNA form, the CDR3 reads TGTGCCAGTACCGCCTCGCGGGGGAACTATGGCTACACCTTC.

The genes are TRBV7-7 and TRBJ2-3, with 7 bases matching TRBD2. The CDR3 consists of 15 residues. Trimming removed 1 base from V and 3 bases from J; junction bases left unmatched: 4. Germline lookup yields CDR1 SSHAT and CDR2 FNYEAQ (reference sequence). The DNA for the CDR3 is TGTGCCAGCAGCTTAGTGGGAGGGAGGACAGATACGCAGTATTTT. Translating it yields CASSLVGGRTDTQYF.

Points on this clone: At one end, the junction sequence differs from germline, possibly due to a read error. This chain connects TRBV7-3 to TRBJ1-3, with unresolved D. The CDR3 length is 16 residues. CDR1 and CDR2 from the germline V gene are SGHTA and FQGTGA. The CDR3 DNA sequence: TGTGCCAGCAGCTTAAATTCCCTCCCATCTGGAGACACCATATATTTT. Its translation is CASSLNSLPSGDTIYF.

This clone has only a few counts. The V gene is TRBV5-1, the J gene TRBJ2-1; D not resolved. The length of the CDR3 is 12 residues. The V gene's germline CDR1 is SGHRS and CDR2 YFSETQ. Deletions cut 3 bases from V and 7 bases from J, with 8 bases between. The CDR3 DNA follows: TGCGCCAGCAGCTATCCAGCGAATGAGCAGTTCTTC. Translated, it gives CASSYPANEQFF.

This chain joins TRBV7-9 and TRBJ2-2; 7 positions match TRBD2. The CDR3 has 15 amino acids. Trimming at V came to 4 bases and at J to 6 bases, leaving 8 bases not matched to a gene. In germline, CDR1 is SEHNR, CDR2 FQNEAQ (reference sequence). CDR3: CASSSDGGSAGELFF. For the CDR3, the DNA is TGTGCCAGCAGCTCCGACGGGGGGTCGGCCGGGGAGCTGTTTTTT.

The chain employs TRBV5-4 and TRBJ2-7; 7 bases match TRBD1. This CDR3 has 13 amino acids. The ends lost 3 bases at V and 3 bases at J; junction bases unmatched: 3. CDR1 and CDR2 (germline): SGHNT, YYREEE (reference sequence). In DNA form, the CDR3 reads TGTGCCAGCAGCTCGACAGGGTACTACGAGCAGTACTTC. Translated, it gives CASSSTGYYEQYF.

The chain is built from TRBV30 and TRBJ1-1; D perhaps matches TRBD1 (6 bases). The V end lost 7 bases, the J end lost 1 base, and 13 bases lay between the germline ends. The CDR3 length is 13 residues. Looked up from germline, CDR1 is GTSNPN and CDR2 is SVGIG (reference sequence). DNA for the CDR3: TGTGCCTCACAGGGACATGAGAACACTGAAGCTTTCTTT. Protein product: CASQGHENTEAFF.

V and J are TRBV10-3 and TRBJ2-1; D is uncertain. V lost 11 bases and J 3 bases, leaving 14 bases between the germline ends. Germline V gives CDR1 ENHRY, CDR2 SYGVKD. The CDR3 is 13 residues long. The CDR3 is CASGARNYNEQFF. In DNA, the CDR3 is TGTGCCTCTGGAGCGAGGAACTACAATGAGCAGTTCTTC.

The genes are TRBV5-4 and TRBJ1-4; TRBD1 aligns across 9 bases. Germline CDR1 SGHNT, CDR2 YYREEE (reference sequence). The CDR3 totals 16 residues. Trimming removed 0 bases from V and 5 bases from J; junction bases left unmatched: 5. CDR3 sequence reads: CASSLGGGQGNEKLFF. CDR3 coding DNA: TGTGCCAGCAGCTTGGGAGGTGGACAGGGGAATGAAAAACTGTTTTTT.

V usage is TRBV27 and J usage is TRBJ1-6, with D possibly TRBD1 on 5 matching bases. The CDR3 extends over 15 amino acids. CDR1 and CDR2 (germline): MNHEY, SMNVEV (reference sequence). Deletions cut 2 bases from V and 5 bases from J, with 10 bases between. The DNA of the CDR3 is TGTGCCAGCAGTTTAACGCCAGGGAATAATTCACCCCTCCACTTT. The encoded protein is CASSLTPGNNSPLHF.

The chain uses TRBV7-8 and TRBJ1-6; a possible D gene is TRBD1 (5 bases). Trimming pared 8 bases from V and 9 bases from J, leaving 20 bases between. Germline V CDR1 and CDR2: SGHVS, FQNEAQ. This CDR3 is 15 amino acids long. CDR3 loop: CASRLASGKTSPLHF. CDR3 sequence (DNA): TGTGCCAGCCGCCTCGCTTCAGGGAAAACTTCACCCCTCCACTTT.